This T cell receptor beta chain was captured in a study of shared clonotypes between healthy human individuals. Authors' data handling: Quality scores were absent from the junction-only immunoSEQ sequences, so filtering differed. Assay used: immunoSEQ multiplex PCR; TCRdb lists only in-frame clones, some missing. That table is the source of V, J and clone size, and D and trimming were worked out from the DNA. The sample lists 2 million to 2.5 million clones, 90% to 96% occurring once. A remark on this clone: Its antigen is not identified.

Donors included only healthy HIV-negative adults lacking recent acute infections or vaccinations. Findings and caveats of the study: Clonotypes that were shared across four donors made up around 5% of naive CD4 clonotypes.

This sequence was found in a young man in good health. Sequencing was done on a sample of naive CD4+ T cells sorted from blood. Subset given: CD45RA+ positively selected.

DNA for the CDR3: TGTGCCAGCAGCAAAGGTGTAGAGGGACACTATGGCTACACCTTC. Translation gives CASSKGVEGHYGYTF. The chain uses TRBV21-1 and TRBJ1-2. TRBV21-1 represents a pseudogene. This CDR3 spans 15 amino acids.